The 3 T cell receptor beta chains presented below share a single source sample, sequenced in a study of STAT3 mutations in large granular lymphocyte leukemia. Whole-study results and caveats: Every T-LGLL patient had at least one immunodominant TCRbeta clonotype.

Data came from immunoSEQ multiplex PCR; TCRdb stores just in-frame clones and leaves some out. Here the sample spans 6,500 to 9,500 clones, around 74% being singletons. Their specific antigens are unknown. The specimen was peripheral blood mononuclear cells. The source is a woman aged 40 to 50 with T-cell large granular lymphocyte leukemia. Some clones in this sample may be carry-over from other donors' samples.

The chain links TRBV7-3 to TRBJ2-5; TRBD1 is a possible D gene (6 bases). V lost 5 bases and J 1 base, leaving 8 bases between the germline ends. Germline V lookup: CDR1 SGHTA, CDR2 FQGTGA. The CDR3 contains 13 residues. CDR3 sequence: CASSTDSQETQYF. CDR3 in DNA: TGTGCCAGCAGCACGGACAGCCAAGAGACCCAGTACTTC.

This clone has only a few counts. The chain couples TRBV18 to TRBJ2-7; 9 nucleotides line up with TRBD1. Per the germline V gene, CDR1 is KGHSH and CDR2 is LQKENI. The CDR3 length is 13 residues. V was pared by 7 bases and J by 7 bases, with 8 bases of the junction left unmatched. CDR3 DNA sequence: TGTGCCAGCTTGGGGACAGGGCTAGGAGAGCAGTACTTC. Translated, it gives CASLGTGLGEQYF.

Only a few counts were recorded for this clone. This chain joins TRBV19 and TRBJ1-1, with 8 bases matching TRBD1. CDR1 LNHDA and CDR2 SQIVND come from the germline V gene (reference sequence). With V trimmed by 4 bases and J by 5 bases, 9 bases remained unmatched. The CDR3 has 15 residues. The CDR3 nucleotides read TGTGCCAGTAGTACCATAGCAGGGGGCGGGACTGAAGCTTTCTTT. The encoded protein is CASSTIAGGGTEAFF. The whole variable domain, remainder taken from reference TRBV19 and TRBJ1-1, is DGGITQSPKYLFRKEGQNVTLSCEQNLNHDAMYWYRQDPGQGLRLIYYSQIVNDFQKGDIAEGYSVSREKKESFPLTVTSAQKNPTAFYLCASSTIAGGGTEAFFGQGTRLTVV.